A single sample is the source of the 13 T cell receptor beta chains below, sequenced in a study of cytomegalovirus exposure and HLA in healthy donors. The PCR made use of 60 Vbeta and 13 Jbeta primers. Measured with immunoSEQ multiplex PCR; TCRdb has only the in-frame clones, and not every one. The sample lists around 130,000 clones; 74% were seen once. Sequenced material: PBMCs. The receptors shown here come from a man in his forties in good health and CMV-seropositive.

Points on this clone: One end of the junction varies from germline; a read error may be responsible. J is TRBJ1-5 and V is TRBV18; a weak D match, TRBD1 (6 bases). CDR3 length equals 16 residues. Germline V gene sequence: CDR1 KGHSH, CDR2 LQKENI. For the CDR3, the DNA is TGTGCCAGCTCACCTTCGGGACAAAATAGCGATCAGCCCCAGCATTTT. It encodes CASSPSGQNSDQPQHF.

V usage is TRBV19 and J usage is TRBJ1-5; 8 nucleotides line up with TRBD1. The length of the CDR3 is 15 residues. Germline V gene sequence: CDR1 LNHDA, CDR2 SQIVND (reference sequence). Trimming removed 7 bases from V and 6 bases from J; junction bases left unmatched: 11. CDR3 coding DNA: TGTGCCAGTAAACGTCAGGGGGCGCCGATTCAGCCCCAGCATTTT. Amino acids: CASKRQGAPIQPQHF. The variable domain in full, completed from reference TRBV19 and TRBJ1-5, reads DGGITQSPKYLFRKEGQNVTLSCEQNLNHDAMYWYRQDPGQGLRLIYYSQIVNDFQKGDIAEGYSVSREKKESFPLTVTSAQKNPTAFYLCASKRQGAPIQPQHFGDGTRLSIL.

The sample holds a few counts of this clone. The chain links TRBV5-1 to TRBJ1-4; the match to TRBD1 covers 7 bases. V shed 4 bases and J 8 bases; nucleotides not matched to a gene: 11. Germline CDR1 reads SGHRS; CDR2 reads YFSETQ. This CDR3 has 15 amino acids. The DNA for the CDR3 is TGCGCCAGCAGCAGGGGCGAAGGGGGCATCGAAAAACTGTTTTTT. Encoded protein: CASSRGEGGIEKLFF.

This rearrangement joins TRBV6-1 to TRBJ1-2; a possible D gene is TRBD1 (5 bases). Germline CDR1 reads MNHNS; CDR2 reads SASEGT. V shed 3 bases and J shed 4 bases, with 15 bases lying between them. The CDR3 loop spans 15 amino acids. As DNA, the CDR3 is TGTGCCAGCAGTGACCCCCCCGGGGGGAGCTATGGCTACACCTTC. This sequence encodes CASSDPPGGSYGYTF.

V usage is TRBV5-1 and J usage is TRBJ1-1; no definite D call. Germline assignment: CDR1 SGHRS and CDR2 YFSETQ. The V and J ends lost 4 bases and 3 bases respectively, with 10 bases between them. The CDR3 totals 13 residues. The CDR3 reads CASSRLEDTEAFF. CDR3 coding DNA: TGCGCCAGCAGCCGTCTGGAGGACACTGAAGCTTTCTTT.

This clone was counted a few times. The chain has TRBV10-1 and TRBJ2-7; the match to TRBD2 covers 10 bases. This CDR3 region has 16 residues. V dropped 1 base and J dropped 4; count of bases not matched to a gene: 7. The germline CDR1 and CDR2 sequences are WNHNN and SYGVQD (reference sequence). CDR3 residues: CASSELGSGRVYEQYF. In DNA, the CDR3 is TGCGCCAGCAGTGAGTTGGGCAGCGGGAGGGTGTACGAGCAGTACTTC.

This chain's CDR3 is CASRQGASNSPLHF. In DNA, the CDR3 is TGTGCCAGCAGACAGGGGGCAAGTAATTCACCCCTCCACTTT. This chain connects TRBV6-4 to TRBJ1-6, with 9 bases lining up with TRBD1. The CDR3 has 14 amino acids. In germline, CDR1 is MRHNA, CDR2 SNTAGT. The V and J ends lost 6 bases and 6 bases, in that order; junction bases with no gene match: 3.

The rearrangement links TRBV5-1 to TRBJ2-5; D may be TRBD2 (6 bases). Near its end, the DNA agrees better with TRBJ2-7, so the J call may be wrong. The V gene's germline CDR1 is SGHRS and CDR2 YFSETQ. The CDR3 is 17 residues long. The CDR3 spells CASSLGGGAGSPNEQYF. Written as DNA, the CDR3 is TGCGCCAGCAGCTTGGGGGGAGGAGCCGGCTCGCCTAACGAGCAGTACTTC.

The rearrangement joins TRBV2 to TRBJ2-3; 10 positions match TRBD2. Germline assignment: CDR1 SNHLY and CDR2 FYNNEI. The CDR3 spans 16 residues. V shed 7 bases and J 4 bases; nucleotides not matched to a gene: 11. This CDR3 reads CASTDLAGVGPDTQYF. The CDR3 coding sequence is TGTGCCAGCACCGACCTAGCGGGAGTGGGGCCAGATACGCAGTATTTT.

This clone was seen more than once but under ten times. The chain employs TRBV7-9 and TRBJ2-1; 9 nucleotides agree with TRBD1. J was trimmed by 7 bases and V by 5 bases; bases with no gene match: 9. From germline, CDR1 is SEHNR and CDR2 FQNEAQ (reference sequence). The CDR3 length is 15 residues. Here the CDR3 reads CASSPRDRERNEQFF. CDR3 coding DNA: TGTGCCAGCAGCCCCCGGGACAGGGAGAGGAATGAGCAGTTCTTC.

V and J are TRBV29-1 and TRBJ1-1; TRBD1 agrees at 10 bases. CDR3 length: 15 amino acids. V dropped 6 bases and J dropped 1; count of bases not matched to a gene: 8. The germline gives CDR1 SQVTM, CDR2 ANQGSEA. In DNA form, the CDR3 reads TGCAGCGTCCCGGGACAGGGGTTGACGAACACTGAAGCTTTCTTT. Its protein product is CSVPGQGLTNTEAFF.

The V and J genes are TRBV5-4 and TRBJ2-3; D is possibly TRBD2 (5 bases). The ends were cut back, 4 bases at V and 3 bases at J, with 12 bases in the middle. Germline V gene sequence: CDR1 SGHNT, CDR2 YYREEE (reference sequence). The CDR3 covers 14 residues. The CDR3 nucleotides read TGTGCCAGCAGCATCGGGATTGGGACAGATACGCAGTATTTT. Its translation is CASSIGIGTDTQYF.

This clone was recorded a few times. The V and J genes are TRBV4-1 and TRBJ2-7; D may be TRBD2 (6 bases). Trimming removed 2 bases from V and 6 bases from J, with 17 bases in between. Germline V lookup: CDR1 MGHRA, CDR2 YSYEKL. The CDR3 is made up of 15 amino acids. This CDR3 reads CASSQQIGGIREQYF. The CDR3, as DNA: TGCGCCAGCAGCCAACAGATCGGCGGGATTCGCGAGCAGTACTTC.